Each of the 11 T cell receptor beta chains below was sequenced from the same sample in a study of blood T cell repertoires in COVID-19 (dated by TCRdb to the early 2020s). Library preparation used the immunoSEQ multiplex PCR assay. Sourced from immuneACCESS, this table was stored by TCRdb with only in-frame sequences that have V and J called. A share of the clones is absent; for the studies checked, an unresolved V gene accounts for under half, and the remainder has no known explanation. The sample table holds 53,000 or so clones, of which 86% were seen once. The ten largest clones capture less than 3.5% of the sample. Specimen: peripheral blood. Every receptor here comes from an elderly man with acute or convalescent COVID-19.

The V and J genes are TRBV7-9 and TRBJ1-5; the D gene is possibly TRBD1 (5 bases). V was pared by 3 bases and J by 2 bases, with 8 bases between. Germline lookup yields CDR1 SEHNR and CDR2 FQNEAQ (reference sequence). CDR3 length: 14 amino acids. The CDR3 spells CASSLGGGNQPQHF. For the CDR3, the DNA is TGTGCCAGCAGCTTGGGGGGTGGCAATCAGCCCCAGCATTTT.

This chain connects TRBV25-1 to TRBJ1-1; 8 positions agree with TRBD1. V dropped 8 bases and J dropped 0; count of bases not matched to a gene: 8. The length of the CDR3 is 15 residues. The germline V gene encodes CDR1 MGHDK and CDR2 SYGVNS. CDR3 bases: TGTGCCAGCCGTTTTGGGGGACAGGTGAACACTGAAGCTTTCTTT. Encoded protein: CASRFGGQVNTEAFF.

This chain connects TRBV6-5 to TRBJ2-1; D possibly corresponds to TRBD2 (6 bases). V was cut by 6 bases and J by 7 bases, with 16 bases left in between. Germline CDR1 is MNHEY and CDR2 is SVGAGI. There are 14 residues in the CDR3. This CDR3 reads CASRPGAAGNEQFF. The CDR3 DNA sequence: TGTGCCAGCAGACCCGGGGCCGCGGGGAATGAGCAGTTCTTC.

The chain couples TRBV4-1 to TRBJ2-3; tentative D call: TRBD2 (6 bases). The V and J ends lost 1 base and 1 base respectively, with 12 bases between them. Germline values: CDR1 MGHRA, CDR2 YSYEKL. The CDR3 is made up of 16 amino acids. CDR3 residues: CASSQVQLAGTDTQYF. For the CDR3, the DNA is TGCGCCAGCAGCCAAGTGCAACTAGCCGGCACAGATACGCAGTATTTT.

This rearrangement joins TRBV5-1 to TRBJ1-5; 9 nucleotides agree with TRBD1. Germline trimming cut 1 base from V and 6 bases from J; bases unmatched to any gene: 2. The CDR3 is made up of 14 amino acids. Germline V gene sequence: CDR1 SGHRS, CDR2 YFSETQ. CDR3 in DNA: TGCGCCAGCAGCTTGTGGGGACAGGGTCAGCCCCAGCATTTT. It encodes CASSLWGQGQPQHF.

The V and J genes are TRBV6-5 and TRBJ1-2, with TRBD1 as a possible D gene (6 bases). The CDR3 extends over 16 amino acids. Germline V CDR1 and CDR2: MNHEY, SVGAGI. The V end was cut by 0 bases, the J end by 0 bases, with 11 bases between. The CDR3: CASSYSRWTANYGYTF. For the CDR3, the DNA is TGTGCCAGCAGTTACTCGAGATGGACAGCTAACTATGGCTACACCTTC.

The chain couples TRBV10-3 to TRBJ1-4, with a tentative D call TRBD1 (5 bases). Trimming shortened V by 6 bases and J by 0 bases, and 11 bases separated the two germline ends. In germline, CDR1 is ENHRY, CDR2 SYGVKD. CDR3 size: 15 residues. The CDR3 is CAIRGEGTTNEKLFF. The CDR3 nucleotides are TGTGCCATCAGGGGGGAGGGTACAACTAATGAAAAACTGTTTTTT.

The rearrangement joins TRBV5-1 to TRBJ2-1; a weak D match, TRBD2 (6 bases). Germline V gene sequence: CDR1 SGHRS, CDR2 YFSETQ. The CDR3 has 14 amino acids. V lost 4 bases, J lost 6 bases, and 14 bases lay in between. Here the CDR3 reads CASSNFGTRNEQFF. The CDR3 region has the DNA TGCGCCAGCAGCAACTTCGGGACTCGCAATGAGCAGTTCTTC.

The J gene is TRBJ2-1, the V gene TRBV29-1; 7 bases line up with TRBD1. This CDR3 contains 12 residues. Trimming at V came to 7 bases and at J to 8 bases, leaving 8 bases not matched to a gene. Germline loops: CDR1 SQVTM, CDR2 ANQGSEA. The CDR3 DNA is TGCAGCGGTATGACAGGGATGGATGAGCAGTTCTTC. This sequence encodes CSGMTGMDEQFF.

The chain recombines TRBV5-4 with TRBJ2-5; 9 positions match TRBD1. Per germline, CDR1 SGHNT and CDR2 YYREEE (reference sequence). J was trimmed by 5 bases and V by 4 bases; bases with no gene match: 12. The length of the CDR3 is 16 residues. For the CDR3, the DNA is TGTGCCAGCAGCGGGCCCGGGACAGGGAATTGGGAGACCCAGTACTTC. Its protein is CASSGPGTGNWETQYF. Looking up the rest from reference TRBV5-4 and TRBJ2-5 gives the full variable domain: ETGVTQSPTHLIKTRGQQVTLRCSSQSGHNTVSWYQQALGQGPQFIFQYYREEENGRGNFPPRFSGLQFPNYSSELNVNALELDDSALYLCASSGPGTGNWETQYFGPGTRLLVL.

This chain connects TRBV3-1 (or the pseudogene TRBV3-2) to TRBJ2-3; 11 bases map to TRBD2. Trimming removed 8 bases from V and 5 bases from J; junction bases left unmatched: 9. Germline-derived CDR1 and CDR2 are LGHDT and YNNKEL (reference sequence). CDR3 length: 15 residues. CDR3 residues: CASELAGVHVDTQYF. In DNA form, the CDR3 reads TGTGCCAGCGAACTAGCGGGGGTGCATGTAGATACGCAGTATTTT.